This TCR beta chain was sequenced during a study of CD8 T cells in ankylosing spondylitis. The CDR3 covers 15 residues. Per germline, CDR1 SGHRS and CDR2 YFSETQ. The V end was cut by 4 bases, the J end by 0 bases, with 11 bases between. This clonotype showed up many times. What it recognizes is unknown. By quantitative 5'-RACE with molecular barcodes, the TCR beta libraries were made. MiXCR was run by TCRdb on the 5' RACE reads, yielding one entry per CDR3 protein. The sample includes a few hundred thousand distinct CDR3 sequences, roughly a tenth seen only once; the top ten take roughly a fifth. General study points: Clones linked to the disease showed a CD8+ phenotype. They occurred at relatively low frequencies in peripheral blood. Apparently characteristic of ankylosing spondylitis blood was a TCR beta motif (eight highly homologous variants).

The genes are TRBV5-1 and TRBJ1-3; D remains ambiguous. The receptor was derived from a male donor with ankylosing spondylitis or in good health (not recorded which). Sequences were obtained from blood, either unsorted or a sorted T cell fraction (not recorded which). As DNA, the CDR3 is TGCGCCAGCAGCACCTCGGAAGACTCTGGAAACACCATATATTTT. It codes for CASSTSEDSGNTIYF.